The 29 T cell receptor beta chains below were found in one sample sequenced in a study of T cells expressing NK-cell markers. Reanalyzing the 5' RACE reads, TCRdb keeps one entry per CDR3 protein, without DNA. This sample contains about 550,000 distinct CDR3 sequences. Material for sequencing was blood T cells: a sorted CD56 or NKG2C T cell subset, CD4+ or CD8+ T cells, or bulk PBMC T cells (not recorded which). The source is a man aged 18 to 29 in good health.

The J gene is TRBJ1-6, the V gene TRBV7-3. The germline gives CDR1 SGHTA, CDR2 FQGTGA. This CDR3 contains 14 residues. CDR3 region: CASSQLEENSPLHF.

This chain connects TRBV28 to TRBJ1-2. The germline gives CDR1 MDHEN, CDR2 SYDVKM. The CDR3 is 15 residues long. Here the CDR3 reads CASKPLGQGLAGYTF.

This chain uses TRBV12-3 or TRBV12-4 with TRBJ2-2; TCRdb outputs TRBD1, but without DNA this stays unchecked. The CDR3 is 16 amino acids. The CDR3 protein is CASSYSGRVFSGELFF.

The chain uses TRBV7-9 and TRBJ2-4. Germline V gives CDR1 SEHNR, CDR2 FQNEAQ (reference sequence). This CDR3 contains 16 residues. CDR3 amino acids: CASSSPSARDKNIQYF.

The chain combines TRBV20-1 with TRBJ2-1; TCRdb lists TRBD2, though no DNA is available to test this call. The CDR3 is made up of 15 amino acids. CDR1 DFQATT and CDR2 SNEGSKA come from the germline V gene (reference sequence). The CDR3 loop reads CSAGKTSGDYNEQFF.

The V call is TRBV12-3 or TRBV12-4, the J call TRBJ2-3; the D call of TRBD1 rests on TCRdb alone, since no DNA is present to check it. This CDR3 is built from 14 residues. The CDR3 here is CASSFSLAGPSQYF.

This chain uses TRBV4-1 with TRBJ2-4; TCRdb reports TRBD2, a call that lacks DNA to check it against. Germline loops: CDR1 MGHRA, CDR2 YSYEKL. The CDR3 is 14 residues long. CDR3 region: CASSQGRGEDIQYF.

This chain's CDR3 is CASSLDTGVTQYF. This chain uses TRBV5-1 with TRBJ2-5; TCRdb proposes TRBD1, but this gene call is untestable without DNA. There are 13 residues in the CDR3. Germline-derived CDR1 and CDR2 are SGHRS and YFSETQ.

The rearrangement links TRBV7-9 to TRBJ2-1. Germline CDR1 SEHNR, CDR2 FQNEAQ (reference sequence). The CDR3 sequence is 16 residues long. This CDR3 reads CASSLVASQNYNEQFF.

J is TRBJ2-3 and V is TRBV15; absent DNA, TCRdb's TRBD2 call cannot be checked. The CDR3 sequence is 15 residues long. CDR1 LNHNV and CDR2 YYDKDF come from the germline V gene (reference sequence). CDR3: CATIRLAGSTDTQYF.

The chain links TRBV7-8 to TRBJ2-5; the TCRdb call, TRBD1, lacks DNA for checking. This CDR3 comprises 15 residues. Germline assignment: CDR1 SGHVS and CDR2 FQNEAQ. This chain's CDR3 is CASSHSRTGYETQYF.

CDR3 sequence: CASRLLGPPQETQYF. The V gene is TRBV28, the J gene TRBJ2-5; TCRdb indicates TRBD1, and absent DNA this call remains unverified. This CDR3 region has 15 residues. Germline lookup yields CDR1 MDHEN and CDR2 SYDVKM.

The rearrangement uses TRBV7-2 and TRBJ2-1. Looked up from germline, CDR1 is SGHTA and CDR2 is FQGNSA. This CDR3 has 16 amino acids. The CDR3 reads CASSLNLASPYNEQFF.

The CDR3 region is CASSLQNSVVKLFF. The rearrangement uses TRBV11-2 and TRBJ1-4. The CDR3 has 14 amino acids. Per the germline V gene, CDR1 is SGHAT and CDR2 is FQNNGV.

The chain is built from TRBV5-1 and TRBJ2-5; TCRdb lists TRBD1, though no DNA is available to test this call. The CDR3 covers 14 residues. Germline CDR1 is SGHRS and CDR2 is YFSETQ. The CDR3: CASSPPRNQETQYF.

This chain joins TRBV5-1 and TRBJ2-2; TCRdb indicates TRBD1, and absent DNA this call remains unverified. Germline-derived CDR1 and CDR2 are SGHRS and YFSETQ. This CDR3 has 14 amino acids. The CDR3 is CASSDDRLAGELFF.

The chain has TRBV4-1 and TRBJ2-3. The CDR3 spans 14 residues. Germline CDR1 is MGHRA and CDR2 is YSYEKL. The CDR3 is CASSQESYGDTQYF.

The chain combines TRBV7-2 with TRBJ1-2. CDR1 and CDR2 from the germline V gene are SGHTA and FQGNSA. This CDR3 spans 11 amino acids. Here the CDR3 reads CASSLAGKATF.

The rearrangement links TRBV28 to TRBJ2-1; TCRdb's D call of TRBD1 is untestable without DNA. CDR1 is MDHEN and CDR2 is SYDVKM in the germline V gene. The CDR3 runs 11 residues. The CDR3 region is CASSLRGLQFF. Variable domain in full (rest from reference TRBV28 and TRBJ2-1): DVKVTQSSRYLVKRTGEKVFLECVQDMDHENMFWYRQDPGLGLRLIYFSYDVKMKEKGDIPEGYSVSREKKERFSLILESASTNQTSMYLCASSLRGLQFFGPGTRLTVL.

V usage is TRBV5-6 and J usage is TRBJ1-4; TCRdb reports TRBD1, a call that lacks DNA to check it against. Germline CDR1 and CDR2: SGHDT and YYEEEE. CDR3 length: 15 residues. The CDR3 region is CASSLAPTAPEKLFF.

The chain combines TRBV29-1 with TRBJ2-2; TCRdb calls TRBD1, which cannot be checked without DNA. CDR3 size: 15 residues. Germline V gene sequence: CDR1 SQVTM, CDR2 ANQGSEA. The CDR3 is CSVEVGPGEYRELFF.

The chain uses TRBV6-1 and TRBJ2-3; checking the TCRdb D call of TRBD2 is not possible without DNA. This CDR3 region has 15 residues. Germline lookup yields CDR1 MNHNS and CDR2 SASEGT. The CDR3 here is CASSRLALGTDTQYF.

CDR3 sequence: CASSQGERPGTEAFF. The V and J genes are TRBV4-1 and TRBJ1-1; the TRBD1 assignment by TCRdb is unverifiable without DNA. The germline CDR1 and CDR2 sequences are MGHRA and YSYEKL. The CDR3 runs 15 residues.

The gene calls are TRBV11-2 and TRBJ2-3; TCRdb names TRBD1, which stays unverified in the absence of DNA. Looked up from germline, CDR1 is SGHAT and CDR2 is FQNNGV. This CDR3 region has 13 residues. CDR3 region: CASSFPQIDTQYF.

The chain combines TRBV20-1 with TRBJ1-2; with no DNA, the TCRdb D assignment of TRBD1 cannot be verified. The germline gives CDR1 DFQATT, CDR2 SNEGSKA (reference sequence). The CDR3 is 15 residues long. CDR3 residues: CSATRQGGEEYGYTF.

The genes are TRBV5-1 and TRBJ1-6; TCRdb names TRBD1, which stays unverified in the absence of DNA. Looked up from germline, CDR1 is SGHRS and CDR2 is YFSETQ. The CDR3 length is 15 residues. CDR3 residues: CASSLGQMGNSPLHF.

This rearrangement joins TRBV7-8 to TRBJ2-5; TCRdb names TRBD2, which stays unverified in the absence of DNA. This CDR3 comprises 16 residues. Germline V CDR1 and CDR2: SGHVS, FQNEAQ. CDR3 region: CASSLIAGITQETQYF.

The genes are TRBV5-1 and TRBJ2-5; there is no DNA to check the TCRdb D call of TRBD2. Germline assignment: CDR1 SGHRS and CDR2 YFSETQ. CDR3 size: 15 residues. The CDR3 reads CASSLLEGYQETQYF.

The chain links TRBV20-1 to TRBJ1-3; TCRdb proposes TRBD1, but this gene call is untestable without DNA. There are 15 residues in the CDR3. Germline loops: CDR1 DFQATT, CDR2 SNEGSKA (reference sequence). The CDR3 region is CSASGRGTSGNTIYF.